This T cell receptor beta chain was recorded in a study of blood T cell repertoires in COVID-19. V was trimmed by 4 bases and J by 2 bases, leaving 15 bases between them. There are 15 residues in the CDR3. Germline V CDR1 and CDR2: LNHDA, SQIVND (reference sequence). The repertoire was sequenced with immunoSEQ multiplex PCR; TCRdb's copy has only in-frame clones and lacks some. The sample comprises some 300,000 clones, roughly nine tenths of which are singletons, and just under 9.5% rests with the top ten. The sequence derives from a woman aged 30 to 39 who had recovered from COVID-19. Sequencing was carried out using PBMCs or T cells enriched from blood (not recorded which). The chain carries TRBV19 and TRBJ2-7, with D perhaps TRBD1 (6 bases). The CDR3: CASSSSGTKAYEQYF. DNA of the CDR3: TGTGCCAGTAGTAGTTCCGGGACAAAGGCCTACGAGCAGTACTTC.